The TCR beta chain under discussion was sequenced for a study of blood T cell repertoires in COVID-19. The protocol was immunoSEQ multiplex PCR, while the TCRdb copy is restricted to in-frame clones and leaves out a portion. Among hundreds of thousands of clones listed, roughly 91% were seen once. With 0 bases removed from V and 8 bases from J, the gap between germline ends came to 11 bases. The V gene's germline CDR1 is SGHNT and CDR2 YYREEE (reference sequence). The CDR3 has 13 amino acids. Sequenced input: peripheral blood. The chain employs TRBV5-4 and TRBJ1-2; D unresolved. The sequence came from a woman aged 40 to 50 who had recovered from COVID-19. CDR3 in amino acids: CASSLGVTGGYTF. Here the CDR3 DNA reads TGTGCCAGCAGCTTGGGGGTGACGGGGGGCTACACCTTC.